The next 20 T cell receptor beta chains were all read from a single sample in a study of CD8 T cells in ankylosing spondylitis (dated by TCRdb to about 2017). Paper-wide results and their limitations: Blood from ankylosing spondylitis patients appeared to be characterized by a TCR beta motif composed of several highly homologous amino acid variants.

The library was obtained by 5' RACE. Sequencer: Illumina HiSeq 2500. TCRdb's own reprocessing of the public reads used fastp at Q25 and MiXCR and kept productive beta chains. Rows are unified per CDR3 protein, each entry keeping the most common DNA and genes. In all, the sample holds roughly 440,000 distinct CDR3 sequences, and about a sixth of those were seen once. 1% of the sample is taken by the ten largest. These receptors lack a known antigen. The specimen sequenced was blood, either unsorted or a sorted T cell fraction (not recorded which). The source is a male donor with ankylosing spondylitis.

The chain employs TRBV20-1 and TRBJ2-1, with D hard to call. The CDR3 runs to 17 residues. Trimming left V 4 bases short and J 0 bases short, with 19 bases between. Germline assignment: CDR1 DFQATT and CDR2 SNEGSKA (reference sequence). CDR3 DNA sequence: TGCAGTGCTACATTTCCGTATGGGGTAAGCTCCTACAATGAGCAGTTCTTC. It translates to CSATFPYGVSSYNEQFF.

The chain employs TRBV10-3 and TRBJ2-7; perhaps TRBD1 as D (7 bases). This CDR3 contains 15 residues. CDR1 ENHRY and CDR2 SYGVKD come from the germline V gene. Between the trimmed V and J ends, which lost 4 bases and 1 base, there was a span of 14 bases. The CDR3 DNA follows: TGTGCCATCAGTGGGAGTCAGGGGGGATCCTACGAGCAGTACTTC. Protein product: CAISGSQGGSYEQYF.

In its sample, this clonotype was seen a few times. The J gene is TRBJ2-1, the V gene TRBV15; 7 positions match TRBD2. This CDR3 is 13 amino acids long. With V trimmed by 8 bases and J by 7 bases, 8 bases remained unmatched. Germline assignment: CDR1 LNHNV and CDR2 YYDKDF (reference sequence). The CDR3, as DNA: TGTGCCACCGGGAGGGCCGGGAGGAATGAGCAGTTCTTC. Translation gives CATGRAGRNEQFF.

The gene calls are TRBV20-1 and TRBJ1-6, with D possibly being TRBD1 (5 bases). This CDR3 spans 14 amino acids. Germline V gene lookup returns CDR1 DFQATT and CDR2 SNEGSKA (reference sequence). Trimming took off 7 bases at V and 7 bases at J, with 17 bases between the two ends. CDR3 in DNA: TGCAGTGGACTAGGGGCTACACCCAATTCACCCCTCCACTTT. As protein: CSGLGATPNSPLHF.

In its sample, this clonotype was seen a few times. J is TRBJ2-2 and V is TRBV4-1; 8 positions agree with TRBD2. With V trimmed by 5 bases and J by 1 base, 9 bases remained unmatched. Germline CDR1 is MGHRA and CDR2 is YSYEKL. The CDR3 sequence is 17 residues long. The CDR3 DNA reads as TGCGCCAGCAGCTTCAGCGGGGCGGGAGGGAACACCGGGGAGCTGTTTTTT. This translates into CASSFSGAGGNTGELFF.

CDR3 bases: TGTGCCAGCAGGCCCGCTAGCGGGACTCTCACAGATACGCAGTATTTT. This encodes CASRPASGTLTDTQYF. The chain uses TRBV25-1 and TRBJ2-3; TRBD2 agrees at 9 bases. The germline V gene has CDR1 MGHDK and CDR2 SYGVNS. The ends lost 6 bases at V and 2 bases at J; junction bases unmatched: 9. The CDR3 consists of 16 residues. Full variable domain (missing parts from reference TRBV25-1 and TRBJ2-3): EADIYQTPRYLVIGTGKKITLECSQTMGHDKMYWYQQDPGMELHLIHYSYGVNSTEKGDLSSESTVSRIRTEHFPLTLESARPSHTSQYLCASRPASGTLTDTQYFGPGTRLTVL.

This clonotype was observed a handful of times. The rearrangement joins TRBV5-4 to TRBJ2-1, with D possibly called TRBD1 or TRBD2 (6 bases each). V shed 5 bases and J shed 7 bases, with 19 bases lying between them. Germline loops: CDR1 SGHNT, CDR2 YYREEE (reference sequence). The CDR3 has 15 residues. CDR3 nucleotide sequence: TGTGCCAGCAGTTTACCTCACCCGGGGGCTAATGAGCAGTTCTTC. This sequence encodes CASSLPHPGANEQFF. The full variable domain, rest sourced from reference TRBV5-4 and TRBJ2-1, is ETGVTQSPTHLIKTRGQQVTLRCSSQSGHNTVSWYQQALGQGPQFIFQYYREEENGRGNFPPRFSGLQFPNYSSELNVNALELDDSALYLCASSLPHPGANEQFFGPGTRLTVL.

This clonotype came up a few times. The chain uses TRBV6-5 and TRBJ2-2; a possible D gene is TRBD2 (6 bases). The V gene lost 0 bases and the J gene lost 4 bases, with 18 bases spanning the gap. The germline gives CDR1 MNHEY, CDR2 SVGAGI. The CDR3 has 18 amino acids. CDR3 region: CASSYSAVRGGGTGELFF. In DNA, the CDR3 is TGTGCCAGCAGTTACTCAGCTGTTAGGGGAGGAGGCACCGGGGAGCTGTTTTTT.

This rearrangement joins TRBV10-3 to TRBJ2-3; 7 nucleotides match TRBD2. From germline, CDR1 is ENHRY and CDR2 SYGVKD. V gave up 8 bases and J gave up 4 bases; unmatched junction bases: 0. This CDR3 is 11 amino acids long. The CDR3 DNA follows: TGTGCCATCGGGAGGGCAGATACGCAGTATTTT. Amino acids: CAIGRADTQYF.

The sample holds a few counts of this clonotype. The rearrangement uses TRBV9 and TRBJ2-1; D remains ambiguous. The CDR3 loop spans 15 amino acids. Deletions cut 4 bases from V and 2 bases from J, with 13 bases between. The germline V gene encodes CDR1 SGDLS and CDR2 YYNGEE. The CDR3 reads CASSPRAGTYNEQFF. The CDR3 bases are TGTGCCAGCAGCCCCCGAGCTGGAACCTACAATGAGCAGTTCTTC.

This clonotype was seen only a few times. The V call is TRBV20-1, the J call TRBJ1-5; TRBD1 agrees at 7 bases. Germline V lookup: CDR1 DFQATT, CDR2 SNEGSKA (reference sequence). This CDR3 spans 14 amino acids. The trim removed 6 bases at V and 6 bases at J, leaving 11 bases unmatched. The CDR3 spells CSAQIDRAGQPQHF. The CDR3, as DNA: TGCAGTGCGCAAATCGACAGGGCTGGTCAGCCCCAGCATTTT.

The rearrangement joins TRBV10-3 to TRBJ1-2; possibly TRBD1 for D (6 bases). V dropped 6 bases and J dropped 2 bases, with 28 bases sitting between them. The CDR3 length is 19 residues. Germline V gene sequence: CDR1 ENHRY, CDR2 SYGVKD. CDR3 in DNA: TGTGCCATCAGCAGCCCAACGGAATCTCAGTATCAGGGGAACTATGGCTACACCTTC. Encoded protein: CAISSPTESQYQGNYGYTF.

Here the CDR3 DNA reads TGCAGCGTTGAATTGGCAGGGAGGAGAGAGACCCAGTACTTC. It is translated as CSVELAGRRETQYF. The rearrangement joins TRBV29-1 to TRBJ2-5, with D possibly TRBD2 on 6 matching bases. With 2 bases removed from V and 4 bases from J, the gap between germline ends came to 14 bases. Germline values: CDR1 SQVTM, CDR2 ANQGSEA. CDR3 length: 14 residues.

This clonotype was seen more than once but under ten times. This chain uses TRBV12-3 or TRBV12-4 with TRBJ1-2; D is possibly TRBD1 (6 bases). CDR3 size: 15 residues. Trimming pared 6 bases from V and 8 bases from J, leaving 22 bases between. The CDR3: CASRGIGSGARGYTF. The CDR3 DNA reads as TGTGCCAGCAGGGGGATTGGGTCAGGGGCCAGAGGCTACACCTTC.

V and J are TRBV20-1 and TRBJ2-1, with TRBD2 identical over 8 bases. Germline CDR1 reads DFQATT; CDR2 reads SNEGSKA (reference sequence). After removal of 2 bases from V and 7 bases from J, the junction contained 4 bases not matched to a gene. The CDR3 runs 13 residues. Here the CDR3 DNA reads TGCAGTGCTAGATTAGCGGGGATAAATGAGCAGTTCTTC. Translating gives CSARLAGINEQFF.

There are many counts of this clonotype. This rearrangement joins TRBV29-1 to TRBJ2-1; TRBD1 matches 9 bases. V trimming: 4 bases; J trimming: 5 bases; junction bases outside the gene matches: 12. This CDR3 region has 16 residues. CDR1 is SQVTM and CDR2 is ANQGSEA in the germline V gene. CDR3 in amino acids: CSVVPGQGIFDNEQFF. In DNA, the CDR3 is TGCAGCGTTGTGCCGGGACAGGGAATTTTCGACAATGAGCAGTTCTTC.

The chain joins TRBV20-1 to TRBJ2-3, with 8 bases fitting TRBD1. Germline CDR1 DFQATT, CDR2 SNEGSKA (reference sequence). The CDR3 totals 15 residues. Unmatched junction bases numbered 11, after V lost 5 bases and J lost 4 bases. CDR3 in DNA: TGCAGTGCTCCTCCCGGACAGGGCGGCGCAGATACGCAGTATTTT. Its translation is CSAPPGQGGADTQYF.

This CDR3 reads CASSVTAGTKETQYF. CDR3 nucleotide sequence: TGTGCCAGCAGCGTTACAGCGGGAACGAAAGAGACCCAGTACTTC. The chain combines TRBV9 with TRBJ2-5, with TRBD2 identical over 7 bases. Germline CDR1 SGDLS, CDR2 YYNGEE. J was trimmed by 3 bases and V by 2 bases; bases with no gene match: 7. This CDR3 contains 15 residues.

This clonotype was observed many times. This sequence joins TRBV12-3 or TRBV12-4 and TRBJ2-3; no definite D call. This CDR3 contains 14 residues. V lost 3 bases to trimming and J lost 0 bases, with 7 bases between them. The DNA for the CDR3 is TGTGCCAGCAGTTTTGGAGTAAGCACAGATACGCAGTATTTT. Protein sequence: CASSFGVSTDTQYF.

The chain recombines TRBV15 with TRBJ2-7; no reliable D call. The CDR3 loop spans 16 amino acids. Between the trimmed V and J ends, which lost 0 bases and 0 bases, there was a span of 12 bases. The germline V gene encodes CDR1 LNHNV and CDR2 YYDKDF (reference sequence). The CDR3, as DNA: TGTGCCACCAGCAGAGATAAGAGTTTCTCCTCCTACGAGCAGTACTTC. It is translated as CATSRDKSFSSYEQYF. Looking up the rest from reference TRBV15 and TRBJ2-7 gives the full variable domain: DAMVIQNPRYQVTQFGKPVTLSCSQTLNHNVMYWYQQKSSQAPKLLFHYYDKDFNNEADTPDNFQSRRPNTSFCFLDIRSPGLGDTAMYLCATSRDKSFSSYEQYFGPGTRLTVT.